The 9 T cell receptor beta chains below were found in one sample sequenced in a study of response to subunit inactivated influenza vaccine. TCRdb redid the calling of the RT-PCR reads with MiXCR, one entry per CDR3 protein. The sample lists around 160,000 distinct CDR3 sequences, approximately 11% seen once, with 9.5% to 15% in the top ten. Sequences were derived from non-naive T cells sorted from PBMCs, sampled about 40 days after vaccination. These TCRs come from a man in his fifties who received an inactivated influenza vaccine.

This clonotype was detected a few times. The chain combines TRBV2 with TRBJ2-1, with 7 bases fitting TRBD2. Trimming took 6 bases from V and 8 from J; bases not matched to a gene: 4. CDR3 length: 12 residues. CDR1 SNHLY and CDR2 FYNNEI come from the germline V gene. This chain's CDR3 is CASSGLGDEQFF. DNA for the CDR3: TGTGCCAGCAGCGGACTAGGTGATGAGCAGTTCTTC.

This chain uses TRBV12-3 or TRBV12-4 with TRBJ2-3; TRBD2 matches 7 bases. This CDR3 has 15 residues. The junction had 10 bases not matched to a gene; V was cut back by 6 bases and J by 4 bases. CDR3 region: CASSPGGRAADTQYF. The CDR3 DNA follows: TGTGCCAGCAGCCCTGGGGGGAGGGCCGCAGATACGCAGTATTTT.

This clonotype appeared a few times. The V gene is TRBV21-1, the J gene TRBJ2-2; the D segment call TRBD1 is taken from the table without a DNA check. TRBV21-1 is listed as a pseudogene. This CDR3 is 15 amino acids long. CDR3 loop: CASSRDRKYTGELFF. The CDR3 region has the DNA TGTGCCAGCAGTCGGGACAGAAAATACACCGGGGAGCTGTTTTTT.

The J gene is TRBJ1-2, the V gene TRBV7-8; D is undetermined. The V end was cut by 5 bases, the J end by 7 bases, with 17 bases between. This CDR3 comprises 14 residues. CDR1 and CDR2 (germline): SGHVS, FQNEAQ. CDR3 region: CASSAREVEAGYTF. DNA of the CDR3: TGTGCCAGCAGCGCGCGAGAGGTCGAGGCTGGCTACACCTTC. Based on the CDR3 plus reference TRBV7-8 and TRBJ1-2, the full variable domain is GAGVSQSPRYKVAKRGQDVALRCDPISGHVSLFWYQQALGQGPEFLTYFQNEAQLDKSGLPSDRFFAERPEGSVSTLKIQRTQQEDSAVYLCASSAREVEAGYTFGSGTRLTVV.

The chain recombines TRBV7-9 with TRBJ1-4; D unclear. Per germline, CDR1 SEHNR and CDR2 FQNEAQ (reference sequence). Trimming took off 3 bases at V and 3 bases at J, with 8 bases between the two ends. This CDR3 has 14 amino acids. The chain's CDR3 is CASSFDLANEKLFF. The CDR3 DNA follows: TGTGCCAGCAGCTTTGACTTGGCTAATGAAAAACTGTTTTTT.

The genes are TRBV28 and TRBJ1-2; 9 nucleotides agree with TRBD1. V was pared by 2 bases and J by 8 bases, with 6 bases of the junction left unmatched. The germline V gene encodes CDR1 MDHEN and CDR2 SYDVKM. CDR3 length equals 14 residues. CDR3 residues: CASSLRGTGFGYTF. The DNA of the CDR3 is TGTGCCAGCAGTTTACGCGGGACAGGGTTCGGCTACACCTTC.

This clonotype has only a few counts. CDR3 sequence reads: CASSYYRTQETQYF. For the CDR3, the DNA is TGTGCCAGCAGTTATTATAGGACGCAAGAGACCCAGTACTTC. This chain links TRBV6-2 or TRBV6-3 with TRBJ2-5; D not certain. This CDR3 spans 14 amino acids. Germline CDR1 and CDR2: MNHEY and SVGEGT. Deletions cut 3 bases from V and 2 bases from J, with 10 bases between.

This clonotype came up many times. V and J are TRBV10-2 and TRBJ2-7, with a weak D call TRBD2 (6 bases). V dropped 8 bases and J dropped 0 bases, with 20 bases sitting between them. Per germline, CDR1 WSHSY and CDR2 SAAADI. This CDR3 region has 16 residues. The DNA for the CDR3 is TGCGCCAGCTACCATTCTACTAGCCCGAGCTCCTACGAGCAGTACTTC. Translating gives CASYHSTSPSSYEQYF.

In its sample, this clonotype was seen a few times. This chain links TRBV4-2 with TRBJ2-7, with D maybe TRBD2 (7 bases). V lost 0 bases and J 3 bases, leaving 15 bases between the germline ends. The CDR3 has 16 residues. Germline CDR1 is LGHNA and CDR2 is YNFKEQ. The CDR3 DNA sequence: TGTGCCAGCAGCCAAGATGGGGGGGGCATAGGCTACGAGCAGTACTTC. Its protein product is CASSQDGGGIGYEQYF.